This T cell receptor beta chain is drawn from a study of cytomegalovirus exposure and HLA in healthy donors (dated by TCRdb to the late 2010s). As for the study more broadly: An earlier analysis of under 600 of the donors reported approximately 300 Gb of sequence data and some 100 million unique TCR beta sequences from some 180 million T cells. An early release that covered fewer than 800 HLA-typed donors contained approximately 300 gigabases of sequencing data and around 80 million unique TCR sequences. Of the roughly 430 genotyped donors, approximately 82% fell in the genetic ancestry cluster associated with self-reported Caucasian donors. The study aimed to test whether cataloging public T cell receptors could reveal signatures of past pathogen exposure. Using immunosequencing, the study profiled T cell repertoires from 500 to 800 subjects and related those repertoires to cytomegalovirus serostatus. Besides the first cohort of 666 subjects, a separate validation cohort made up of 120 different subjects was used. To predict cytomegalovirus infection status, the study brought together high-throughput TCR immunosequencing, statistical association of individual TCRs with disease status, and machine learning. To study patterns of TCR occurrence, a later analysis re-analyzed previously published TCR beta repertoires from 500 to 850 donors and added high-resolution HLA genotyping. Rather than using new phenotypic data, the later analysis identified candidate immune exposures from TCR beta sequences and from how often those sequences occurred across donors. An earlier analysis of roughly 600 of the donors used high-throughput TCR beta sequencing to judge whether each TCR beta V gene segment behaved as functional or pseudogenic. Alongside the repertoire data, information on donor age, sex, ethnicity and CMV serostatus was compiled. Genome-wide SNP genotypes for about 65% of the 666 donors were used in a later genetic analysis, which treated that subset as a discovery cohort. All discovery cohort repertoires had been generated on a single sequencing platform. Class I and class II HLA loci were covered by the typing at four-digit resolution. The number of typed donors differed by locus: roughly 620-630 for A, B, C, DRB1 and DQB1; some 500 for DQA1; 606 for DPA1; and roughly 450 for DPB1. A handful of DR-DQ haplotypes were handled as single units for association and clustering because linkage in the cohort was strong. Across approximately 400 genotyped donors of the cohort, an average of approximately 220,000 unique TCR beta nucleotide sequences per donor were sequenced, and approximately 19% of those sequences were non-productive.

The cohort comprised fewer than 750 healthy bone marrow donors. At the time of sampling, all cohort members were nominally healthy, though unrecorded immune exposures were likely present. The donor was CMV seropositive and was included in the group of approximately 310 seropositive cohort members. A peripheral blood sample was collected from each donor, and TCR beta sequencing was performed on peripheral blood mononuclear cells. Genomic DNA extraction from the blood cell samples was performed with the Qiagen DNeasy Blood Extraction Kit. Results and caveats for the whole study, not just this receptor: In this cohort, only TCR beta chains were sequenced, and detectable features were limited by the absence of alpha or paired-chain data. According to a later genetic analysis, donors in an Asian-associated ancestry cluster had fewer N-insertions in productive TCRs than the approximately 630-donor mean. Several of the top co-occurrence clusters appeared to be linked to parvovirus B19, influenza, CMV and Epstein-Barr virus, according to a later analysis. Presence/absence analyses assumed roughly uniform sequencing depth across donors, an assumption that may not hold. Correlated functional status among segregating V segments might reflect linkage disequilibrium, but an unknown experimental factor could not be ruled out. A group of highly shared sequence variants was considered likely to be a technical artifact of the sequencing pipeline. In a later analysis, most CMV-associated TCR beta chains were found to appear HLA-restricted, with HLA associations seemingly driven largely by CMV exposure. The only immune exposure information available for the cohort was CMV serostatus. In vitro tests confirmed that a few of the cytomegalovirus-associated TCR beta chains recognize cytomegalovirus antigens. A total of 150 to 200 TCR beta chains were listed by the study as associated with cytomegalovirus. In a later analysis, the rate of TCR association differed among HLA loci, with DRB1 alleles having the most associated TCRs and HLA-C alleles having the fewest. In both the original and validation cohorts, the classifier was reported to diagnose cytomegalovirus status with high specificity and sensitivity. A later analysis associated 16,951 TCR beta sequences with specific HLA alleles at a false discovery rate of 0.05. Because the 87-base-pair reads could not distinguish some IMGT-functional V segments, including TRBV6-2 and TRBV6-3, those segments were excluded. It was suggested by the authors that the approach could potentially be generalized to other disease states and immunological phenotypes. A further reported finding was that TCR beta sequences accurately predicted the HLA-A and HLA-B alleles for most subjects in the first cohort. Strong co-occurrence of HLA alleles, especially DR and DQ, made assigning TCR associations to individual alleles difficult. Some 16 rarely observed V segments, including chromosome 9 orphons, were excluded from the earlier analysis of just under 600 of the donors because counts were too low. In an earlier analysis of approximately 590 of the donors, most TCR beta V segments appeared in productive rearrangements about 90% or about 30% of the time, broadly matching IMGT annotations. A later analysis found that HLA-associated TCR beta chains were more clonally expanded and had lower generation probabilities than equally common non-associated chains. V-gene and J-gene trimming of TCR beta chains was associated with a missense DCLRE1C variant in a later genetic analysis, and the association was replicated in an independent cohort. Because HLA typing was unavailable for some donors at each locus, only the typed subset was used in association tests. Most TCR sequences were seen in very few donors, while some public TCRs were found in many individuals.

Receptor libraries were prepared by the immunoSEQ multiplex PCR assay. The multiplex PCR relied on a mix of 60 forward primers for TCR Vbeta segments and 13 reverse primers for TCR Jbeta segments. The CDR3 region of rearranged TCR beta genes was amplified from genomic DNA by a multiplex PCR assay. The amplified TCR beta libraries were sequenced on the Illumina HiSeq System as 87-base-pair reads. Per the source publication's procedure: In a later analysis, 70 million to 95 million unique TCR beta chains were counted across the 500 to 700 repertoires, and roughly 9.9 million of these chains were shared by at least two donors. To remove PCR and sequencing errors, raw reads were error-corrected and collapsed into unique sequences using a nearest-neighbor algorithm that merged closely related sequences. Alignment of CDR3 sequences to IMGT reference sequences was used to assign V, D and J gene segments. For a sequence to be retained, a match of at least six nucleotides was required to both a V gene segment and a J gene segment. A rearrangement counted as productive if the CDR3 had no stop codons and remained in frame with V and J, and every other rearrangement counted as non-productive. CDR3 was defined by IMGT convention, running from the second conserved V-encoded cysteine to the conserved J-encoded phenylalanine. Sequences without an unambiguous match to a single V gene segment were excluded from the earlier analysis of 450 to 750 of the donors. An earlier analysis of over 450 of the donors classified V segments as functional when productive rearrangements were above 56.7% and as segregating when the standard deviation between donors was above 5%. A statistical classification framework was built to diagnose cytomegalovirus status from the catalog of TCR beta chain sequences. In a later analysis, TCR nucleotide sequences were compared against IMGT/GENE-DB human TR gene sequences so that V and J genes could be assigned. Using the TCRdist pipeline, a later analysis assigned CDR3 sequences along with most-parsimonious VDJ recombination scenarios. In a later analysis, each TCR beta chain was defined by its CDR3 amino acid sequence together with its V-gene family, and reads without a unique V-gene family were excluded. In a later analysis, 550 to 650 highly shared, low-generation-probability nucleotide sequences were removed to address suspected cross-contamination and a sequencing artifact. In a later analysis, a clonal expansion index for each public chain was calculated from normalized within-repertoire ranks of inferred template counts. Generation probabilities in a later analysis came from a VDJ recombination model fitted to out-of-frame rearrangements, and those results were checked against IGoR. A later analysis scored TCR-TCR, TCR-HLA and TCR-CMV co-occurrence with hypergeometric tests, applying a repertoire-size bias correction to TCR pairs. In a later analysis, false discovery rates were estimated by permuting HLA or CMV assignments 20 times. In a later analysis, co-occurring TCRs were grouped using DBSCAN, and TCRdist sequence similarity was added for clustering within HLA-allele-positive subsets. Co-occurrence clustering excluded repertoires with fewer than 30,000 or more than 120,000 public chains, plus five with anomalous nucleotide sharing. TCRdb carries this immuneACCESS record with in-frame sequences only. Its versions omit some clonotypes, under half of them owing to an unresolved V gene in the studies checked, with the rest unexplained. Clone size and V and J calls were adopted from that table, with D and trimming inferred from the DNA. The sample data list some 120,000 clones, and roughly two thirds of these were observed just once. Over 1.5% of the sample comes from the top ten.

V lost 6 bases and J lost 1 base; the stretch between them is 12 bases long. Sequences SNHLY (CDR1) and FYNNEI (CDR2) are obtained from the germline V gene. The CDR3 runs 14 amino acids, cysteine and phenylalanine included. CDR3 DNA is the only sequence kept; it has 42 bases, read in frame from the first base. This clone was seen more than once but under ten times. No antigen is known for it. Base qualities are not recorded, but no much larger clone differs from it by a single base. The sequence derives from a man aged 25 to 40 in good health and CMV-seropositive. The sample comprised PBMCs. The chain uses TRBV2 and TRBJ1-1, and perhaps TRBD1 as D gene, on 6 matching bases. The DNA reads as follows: TGTGCCAGCAGCGGGACACAACCGAACACTGAAGCTTTCTTT. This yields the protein CASSGTQPNTEAFF.